This T cell receptor (beta chain) was obtained from a study of cytomegalovirus exposure and HLA in healthy donors. The wider study: The use of the same platform for the 95 to 150 validation repertoires and the roughly 670 first-cohort repertoires was reported by a later analysis. Study-wide findings and caveats: Published work reported that the classifier diagnosed cytomegalovirus status with high specificity and sensitivity. Cytomegalovirus-associated status was assigned to 164 TCR beta chains. Most TCR sequences were uncommon, yet certain public TCRs appeared in many donors.

The table lists this clone with a few counts. What it binds is unknown. Germline-derived CDR1 and CDR2 are SEHNR and FQNEAQ (reference sequence). CDR3 length: 12 amino acids. Trimming pared 1 base from V and 15 bases from J, leaving 13 bases between. Data came from immunoSEQ multiplex PCR; TCRdb stores just in-frame clones and leaves some out. The data hold about 82,000 clones, with 90% to 95% observed a single time. The source of this sequence is a man aged 18-30 years in good health and CMV-seronegative. The sample taken for sequencing was PBMCs. This chain links TRBV7-9 with TRBJ2-1, with D possibly matching TRBD2 (5 bases). The CDR3 DNA sequence: TGTGCCAGCAGCTTAGGCGTCGACCGGGGGTTCTTC. Encoded protein: CASSLGVDRGFF.